Listed here is a single T cell receptor (beta chain). Its target is unknown. These data are taken from a study of cytomegalovirus exposure and HLA in healthy donors. Assay used: immunoSEQ multiplex PCR; TCRdb lists only in-frame clones, some missing. The sample has under 60,000 clones; about nine tenths are singletons. General observations from the study: Reports described diagnosis of cytomegalovirus status by the classifier as highly specific and sensitive.

The junction had 8 bases not matched to a gene; V was cut back by 5 bases and J by 4 bases. The CDR3 is 15 residues long. The germline gives CDR1 SGHAT, CDR2 FQNNGV. This sequence joins TRBV11-2 and TRBJ2-7, with 10 positions matching TRBD2. The origin of this receptor is a woman aged 25 to 45 in good health and CMV-seronegative. Sequenced material: PBMCs. The CDR3 DNA reads TGTGCCAGCAGCGAATCTAGCGGGAGTCAATACGAGCAGTACTTC. Translation gives CASSESSGSQYEQYF.